This entry describes one TCR beta chain. The sample belongs to a study of blood T cell repertoires in COVID-19. Study in general: The samples span acute and convalescent COVID-19 from the United States, Italy and Spain. The cDNA or gDNA used as material had been derived from T cells, B-cell-depleted T cells, or PBMCs.

The authors' processing: Estimation of nucleated cell counts was performed using reference gene primer amplification. Data came from immunoSEQ multiplex PCR; TCRdb stores just in-frame clones and leaves some out. That table supplies the V and J calls and clone size; D and trimming were determined from the DNA. The data contain about 210,000 clones, roughly 86% of them singletons. The CDR3 runs 14 residues. In germline, CDR1 is KGHSH, CDR2 LQKENI. V was pared by 6 bases and J by 2 bases, with 6 bases of the junction left unmatched. This clonotype was obtained from a woman in her forties or fifties with active or convalescent COVID-19. The chain has TRBV18 and TRBJ2-5, with 7 bases lining up with TRBD2. The sequencing sample was made of peripheral blood. The CDR3, as DNA: TGTGCCAGCTCTTCCGCCGGGAGGCAAGAGACCCAGTACTTC. This translates into CASSSAGRQETQYF.